The text below deals with one T cell receptor beta chain. Antigen specificity is unknown. Sequenced by immunoSEQ multiplex PCR; TCRdb stores in-frame clones only, minus some. The table lists tens of thousands of clones, approximately 84% of them singletons. The sample belongs to a study of OX40 agonist ivuxolimab in advanced cancers. General study results and limits: Among the least clonally expanded were partial responders at 0.1-3.0 mg/kg. Some nonresponders also had low normalized T-cell clonal expansion.

The starting material was CD4+ or CD8+ T cells sorted from blood, obtained in a trial of the OX40 agonist ivuxolimab. The sequence was collected from an adult with an advanced solid tumor such as melanoma, head and neck, liver or kidney cancer.

Here the CDR3 DNA reads TGTGCCACCACGACTCGAGGGGACAGGGCCTATGGCTACACCTTC. It is translated as CATTTRGDRAYGYTF. J is TRBJ1-2 and V is TRBV21-1; no check of the table's D call, TRBD1, against the DNA was made. TRBV21-1 represents a pseudogene. There are 15 residues in the CDR3.